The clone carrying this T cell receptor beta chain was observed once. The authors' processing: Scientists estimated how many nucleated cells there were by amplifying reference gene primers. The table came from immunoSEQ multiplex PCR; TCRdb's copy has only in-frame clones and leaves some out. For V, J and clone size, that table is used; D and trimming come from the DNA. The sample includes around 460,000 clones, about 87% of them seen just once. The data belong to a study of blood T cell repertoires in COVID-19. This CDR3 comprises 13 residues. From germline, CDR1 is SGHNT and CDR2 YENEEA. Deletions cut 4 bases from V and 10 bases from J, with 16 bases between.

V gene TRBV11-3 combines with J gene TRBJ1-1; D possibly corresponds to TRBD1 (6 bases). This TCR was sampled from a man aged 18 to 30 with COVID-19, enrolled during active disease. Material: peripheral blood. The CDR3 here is CASSSQGRGGAFF. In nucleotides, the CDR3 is TGTGCCAGCAGCTCACAGGGCAGAGGCGGAGCTTTCTTT.